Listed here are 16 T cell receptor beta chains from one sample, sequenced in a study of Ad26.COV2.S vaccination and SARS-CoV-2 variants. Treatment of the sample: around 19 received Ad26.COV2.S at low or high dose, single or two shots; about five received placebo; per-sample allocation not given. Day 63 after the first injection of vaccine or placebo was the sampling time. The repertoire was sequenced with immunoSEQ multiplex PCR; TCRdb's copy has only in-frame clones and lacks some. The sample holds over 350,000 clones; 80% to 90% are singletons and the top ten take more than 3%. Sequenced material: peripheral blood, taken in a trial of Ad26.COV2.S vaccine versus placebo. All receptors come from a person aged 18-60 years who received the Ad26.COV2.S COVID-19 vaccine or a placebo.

The CDR3 is CASSRDSASGNTIYF. CDR3 DNA sequence: TGCGCCAGCAGCAGGGACAGTGCCTCTGGAAACACCATATATTTT. The J gene is TRBJ1-3, the V gene TRBV5-1, with 7 bases that match TRBD1. The J segment lost 0 bases and the V segment lost 4 bases, leaving 4 bases of the junction unmatched. CDR1 is SGHRS and CDR2 is YFSETQ in the germline V gene. CDR3 length: 15 amino acids.

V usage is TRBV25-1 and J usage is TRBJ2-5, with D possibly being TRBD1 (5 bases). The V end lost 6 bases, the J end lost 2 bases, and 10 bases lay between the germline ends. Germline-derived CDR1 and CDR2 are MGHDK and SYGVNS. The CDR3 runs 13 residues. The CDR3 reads CASRGQTQETQYF. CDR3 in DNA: TGTGCCAGCAGAGGACAAACTCAAGAGACCCAGTACTTC. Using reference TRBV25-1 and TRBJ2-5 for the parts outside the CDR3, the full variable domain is EADIYQTPRYLVIGTGKKITLECSQTMGHDKMYWYQQDPGMELHLIHYSYGVNSTEKGDLSSESTVSRIRTEHFPLTLESARPSHTSQYLCASRGQTQETQYFGPGTRLLVL.

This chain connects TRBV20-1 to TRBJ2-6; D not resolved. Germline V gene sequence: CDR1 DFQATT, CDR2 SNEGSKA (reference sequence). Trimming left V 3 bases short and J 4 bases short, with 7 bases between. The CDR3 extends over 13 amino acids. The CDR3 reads CSASLPGANVLTF. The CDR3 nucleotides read TGCAGTGCTAGTCTTCCGGGGGCCAACGTCCTGACTTTC.

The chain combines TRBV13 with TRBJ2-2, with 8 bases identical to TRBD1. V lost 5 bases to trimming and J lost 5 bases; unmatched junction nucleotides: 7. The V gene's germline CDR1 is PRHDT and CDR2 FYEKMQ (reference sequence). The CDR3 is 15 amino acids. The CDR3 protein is CASSPRQGRTGELFF. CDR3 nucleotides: TGTGCCAGCAGCCCAAGACAGGGGAGGACCGGGGAGCTGTTTTTT.

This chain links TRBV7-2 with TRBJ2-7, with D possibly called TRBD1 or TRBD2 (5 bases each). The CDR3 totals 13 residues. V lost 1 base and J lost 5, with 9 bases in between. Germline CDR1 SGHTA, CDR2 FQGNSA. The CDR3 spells CASSLGGPDEQYF. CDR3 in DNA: TGTGCCAGCAGCTTAGGGGGACCCGACGAGCAGTACTTC.

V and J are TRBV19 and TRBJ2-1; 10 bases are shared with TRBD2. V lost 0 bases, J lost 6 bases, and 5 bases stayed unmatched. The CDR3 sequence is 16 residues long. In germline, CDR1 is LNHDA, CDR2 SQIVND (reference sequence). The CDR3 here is CASSIDNSGGLNEQFF. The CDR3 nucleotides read TGTGCCAGTAGTATAGACAATAGCGGGGGGCTCAATGAGCAGTTCTTC.

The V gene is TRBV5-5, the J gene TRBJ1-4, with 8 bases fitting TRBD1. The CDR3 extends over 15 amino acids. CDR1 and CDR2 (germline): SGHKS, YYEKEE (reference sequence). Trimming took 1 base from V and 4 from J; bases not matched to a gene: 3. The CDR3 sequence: CASSLPTGVNEKLFF. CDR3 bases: TGTGCCAGCAGCTTGCCGACAGGGGTTAATGAAAAACTGTTTTTT.

The CDR3 here is CAWSVSLTIAGNTIYF. The CDR3 DNA reads as TGTGCCTGGAGTGTAAGCTTGACAATAGCTGGAAACACCATATATTTT. V usage is TRBV30 and J usage is TRBJ1-3; D ambiguous. V lost 0 bases and J lost 2, with 14 bases in between. Germline CDR1 is GTSNPN and CDR2 is SVGIG (reference sequence). This CDR3 comprises 16 residues.

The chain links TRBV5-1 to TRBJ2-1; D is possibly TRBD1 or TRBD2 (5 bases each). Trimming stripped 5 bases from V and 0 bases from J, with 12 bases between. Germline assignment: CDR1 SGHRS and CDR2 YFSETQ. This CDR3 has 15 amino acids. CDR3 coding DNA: TGCGCCAGCAGAGACGGGACGAGCTCCTACAATGAGCAGTTCTTC. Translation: CASRDGTSSYNEQFF.

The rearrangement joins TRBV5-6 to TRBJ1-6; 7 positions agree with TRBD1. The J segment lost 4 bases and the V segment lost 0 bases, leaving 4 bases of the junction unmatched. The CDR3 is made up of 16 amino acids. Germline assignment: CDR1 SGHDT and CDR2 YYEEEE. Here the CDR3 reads CASSLALRGYNSPLHF. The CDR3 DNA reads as TGTGCCAGCAGCTTGGCGCTCAGGGGGTATAATTCACCCCTCCACTTT.

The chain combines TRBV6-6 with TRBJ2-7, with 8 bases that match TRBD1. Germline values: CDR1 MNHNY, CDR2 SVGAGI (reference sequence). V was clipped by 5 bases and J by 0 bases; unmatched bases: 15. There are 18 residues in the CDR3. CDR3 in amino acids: CASSPVSGGQGNSYEQYF. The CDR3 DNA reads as TGTGCCAGCAGTCCCGTATCCGGCGGACAGGGCAACTCCTACGAGCAGTACTTC.

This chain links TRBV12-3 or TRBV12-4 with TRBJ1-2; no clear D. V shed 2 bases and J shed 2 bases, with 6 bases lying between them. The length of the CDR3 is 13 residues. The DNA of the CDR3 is TGTGCCAGCAGTTTACGCTCCAACTATGGCTACACCTTC. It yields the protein CASSLRSNYGYTF.

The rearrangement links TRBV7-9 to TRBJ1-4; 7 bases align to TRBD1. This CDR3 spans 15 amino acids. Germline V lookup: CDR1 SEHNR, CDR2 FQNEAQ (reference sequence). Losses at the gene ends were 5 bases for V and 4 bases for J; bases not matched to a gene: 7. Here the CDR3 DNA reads TGTGCCAGCAGCGAGGGGACAGTAGATAATGAAAAACTGTTTTTT. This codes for CASSEGTVDNEKLFF. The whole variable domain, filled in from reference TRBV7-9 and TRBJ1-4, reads DTGVSQNPRHKITKRGQNVTFRCDPISEHNRLYWYRQTLGQGPEFLTYFQNEAQLEKSRLLSDRFSAERPKGSFSTLEIQRTEQGDSAMYLCASSEGTVDNEKLFFGSGTQLSVL.

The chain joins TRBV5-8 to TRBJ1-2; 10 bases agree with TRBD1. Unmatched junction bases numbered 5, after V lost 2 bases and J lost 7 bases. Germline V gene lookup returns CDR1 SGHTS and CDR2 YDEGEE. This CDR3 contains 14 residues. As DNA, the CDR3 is TGTGCCAGCAGCTTAGACAGGGGGCGAATTGGCTACACCTTC. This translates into CASSLDRGRIGYTF.

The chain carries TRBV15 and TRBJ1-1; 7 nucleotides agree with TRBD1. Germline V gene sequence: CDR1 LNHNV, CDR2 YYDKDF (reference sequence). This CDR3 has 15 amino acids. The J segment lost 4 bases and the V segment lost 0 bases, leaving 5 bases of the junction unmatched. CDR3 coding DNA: TGTGCCACCAGCAGAGATCGAGGGGGCGCCACTGAAGCTTTCTTT. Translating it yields CATSRDRGGATEAFF.

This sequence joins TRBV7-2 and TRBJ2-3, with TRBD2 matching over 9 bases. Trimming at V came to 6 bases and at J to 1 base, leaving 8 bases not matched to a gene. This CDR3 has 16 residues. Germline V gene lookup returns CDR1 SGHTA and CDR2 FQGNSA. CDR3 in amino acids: CASRRDIAGGTDTQYF. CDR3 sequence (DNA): TGTGCCAGCAGGCGCGACATAGCGGGGGGCACAGATACGCAGTATTTT. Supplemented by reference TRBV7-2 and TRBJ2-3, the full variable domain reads GAGVSQSPSNKVTEKGKDVELRCDPISGHTALYWYRQSLGQGLEFLIYFQGNSAPDKSGLPSDRFSAERTGGSVSTLTIQRTQQEDSAVYLCASRRDIAGGTDTQYFGPGTRLTVL.